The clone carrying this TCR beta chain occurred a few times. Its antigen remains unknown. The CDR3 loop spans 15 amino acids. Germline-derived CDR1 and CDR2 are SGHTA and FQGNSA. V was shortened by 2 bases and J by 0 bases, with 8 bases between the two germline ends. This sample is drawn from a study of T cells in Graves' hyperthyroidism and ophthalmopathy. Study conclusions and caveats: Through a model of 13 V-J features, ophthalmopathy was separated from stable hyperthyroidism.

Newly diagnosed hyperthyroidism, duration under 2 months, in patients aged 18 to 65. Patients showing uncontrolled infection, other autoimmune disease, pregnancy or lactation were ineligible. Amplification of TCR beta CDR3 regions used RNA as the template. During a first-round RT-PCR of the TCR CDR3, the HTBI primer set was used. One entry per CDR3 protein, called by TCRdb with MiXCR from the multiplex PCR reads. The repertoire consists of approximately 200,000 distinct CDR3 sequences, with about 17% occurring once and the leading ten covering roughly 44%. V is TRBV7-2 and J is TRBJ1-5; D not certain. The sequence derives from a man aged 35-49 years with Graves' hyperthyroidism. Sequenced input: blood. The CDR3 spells CASSLIGHSNQPQHF. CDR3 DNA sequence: TGTGCCAGCAGCTTAATAGGGCATAGCAATCAGCCCCAGCATTTT. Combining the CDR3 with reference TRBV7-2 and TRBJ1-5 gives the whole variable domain GAGVSQSPSNKVTEKGKDVELRCDPISGHTALYWYRQSLGQGLEFLIYFQGNSAPDKSGLPSDRFSAERTGGSVSTLTIQRTQQEDSAVYLCASSLIGHSNQPQHFGDGTRLSIL.